This TCR beta chain was captured by sequencing in a study of OX40 agonist ivuxolimab in advanced cancers. About the research overall: Three patients had partial responses: one hepatocellular carcinoma, two cutaneous melanoma.

Assay: immunoSEQ multiplex PCR; the TCRdb copy retains only in-frame clones and omits some. This sample yields 35,000 to 45,000 clones, of which around 84% are seen a single time; about a fifth belongs to the top ten. Germline V gene lookup returns CDR1 SGHNT and CDR2 YYREEE (reference sequence). The CDR3 is 11 residues long. The germline V and J ends were trimmed by 0 bases and 7 bases, with 4 bases remaining between them. The V gene is TRBV5-4, the J gene TRBJ1-1, with D unresolved. This TCR came from an adult with an advanced solid tumor such as melanoma, head and neck, liver or kidney cancer. The sample here was CD4+ or CD8+ T cells sorted from blood, taken in a trial of the OX40 agonist ivuxolimab. CDR3 region: CASSLEDEAFF. The CDR3 DNA follows: TGTGCCAGCAGCTTGGAGGATGAAGCTTTCTTT.